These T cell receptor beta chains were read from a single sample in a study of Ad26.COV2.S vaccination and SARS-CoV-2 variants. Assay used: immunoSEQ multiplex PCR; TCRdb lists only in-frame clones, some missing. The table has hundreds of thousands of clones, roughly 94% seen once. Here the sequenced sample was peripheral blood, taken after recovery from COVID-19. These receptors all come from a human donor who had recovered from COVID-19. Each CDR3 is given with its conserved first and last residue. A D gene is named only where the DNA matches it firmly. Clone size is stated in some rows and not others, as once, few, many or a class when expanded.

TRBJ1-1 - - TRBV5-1 TGCGCCAGCAGCTTGGGGGGGGACCGACCCTTCTTT CASSLGGDRPFF
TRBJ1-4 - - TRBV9 TGTGCCAGCAGCGTAGAGGGGGGGCCGGATGAAAAACTGTTTTTT CASSVEGGPDEKLFF
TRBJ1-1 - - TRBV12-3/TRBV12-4 TGTGCCAGCAGCCTAAGACTCGGCACTGAAGCTTTCTTT CASSLRLGTEAFF
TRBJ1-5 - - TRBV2 TGTGCCAGCGGTCTTGACACTAGCAATCAGCCCCAGCATTTT CASGLDTSNQPQHF
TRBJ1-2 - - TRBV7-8 TGTGCCAGCAGCTTAGGTAGTACCAGCCATAACTATGGCTACACCTTC CASSLGSTSHNYGYTF
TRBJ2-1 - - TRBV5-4 TGTGCCAGCAGCCCCCCTAGAGGGTCCTACAATGAGCAGTTCTTC CASSPPRGSYNEQFF
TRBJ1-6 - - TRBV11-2 TGTGCCAGCAATCGGGAGAATTCACCCCTCCACTTT CASNRENSPLHF
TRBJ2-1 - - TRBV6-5 TGTGCCAGCAGTTACTGGCGGGGGACAGGAAATGAGCAGTTCTTC CASSYWRGTGNEQFF
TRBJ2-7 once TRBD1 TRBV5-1 TGCGCCAGCAGCTCGACAGGGGGCCGACTGGACGAGCAGTACTTC CASSSTGGRLDEQYF
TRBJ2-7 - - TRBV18 TGTGCCAGCTCACCAGGGTCGGGAACCTACGAGCAGTACTTC CASSPGSGTYEQYF
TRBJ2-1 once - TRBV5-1 TGCGCCAGCAGCGGAGAGAGGACGGATGAGCAGTTCTTC CASSGERTDEQFF
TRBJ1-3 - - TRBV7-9 TGTGCCAGCAGCTTAGCCCGAGGAGGTCCAAGCTCTGGAAACACCATATATTTT CASSLARGGPSSGNTIYF
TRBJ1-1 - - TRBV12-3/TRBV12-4 TGTGCCAGCACCGAAATAGAGGGCACTGAAGCTTTCTTT CASTEIEGTEAFF
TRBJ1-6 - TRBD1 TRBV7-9 TGTGCCAGCACTGGGGACAGGGAAGGTTCACCCCTCCACTTT CASTGDREGSPLHF
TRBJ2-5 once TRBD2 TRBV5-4 TGTGCCAGCAGTTGGGGACTAGCGGGGAAAGAGACCCAGTACTTC CASSWGLAGKETQYF
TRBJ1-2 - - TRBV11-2 TGTGCCAGCAGCACTATCGAGCTGGGGCGCTATGGCTACACCTTC CASSTIELGRYGYTF
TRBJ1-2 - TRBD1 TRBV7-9 TGTGCCAGCAGTCTGAGGACAGGGAGATTCAGCTACACCTTC CASSLRTGRFSYTF
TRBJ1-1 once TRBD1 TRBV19 TGTGCCAGTAGTCGGAGCCCGGAACAGGGGATGAACACTGAAGCTTTCTTT CASSRSPEQGMNTEAFF
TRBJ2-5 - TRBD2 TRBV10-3 TGTGCCAGCCTAGCGGGGATCCAAGAGACCCAGTACTTC CASLAGIQETQYF
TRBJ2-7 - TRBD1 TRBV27 TGTGCCAGCAGTTTATCAGGGGACAGGGCCTTTTTCTACGAGCAGTACTTC CASSLSGDRAFFYEQYF
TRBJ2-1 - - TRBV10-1 TGCGCCAGCAGTGAGACTCCGACGAATGAGCAGTTCTTC CASSETPTNEQFF
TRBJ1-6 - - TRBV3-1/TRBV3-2 TGTGCCAGCAGCCAAGATTGGACAACCGGGACACCCAATTCACCCCTCCACTTT CASSQDWTTGTPNSPLHF
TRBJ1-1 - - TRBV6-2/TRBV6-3 TGTGCCAGCAGTTACTGGTCCACTCGGAACACTGAAGCTTTCTTT CASSYWSTRNTEAFF
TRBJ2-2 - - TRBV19 TGTGCCAGTGTCAGGGGATCCCTTGGGTACACCGGGGAGCTGTTTTTT CASVRGSLGYTGELFF
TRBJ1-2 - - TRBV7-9 TGTGCCAGCAGCTTAAGAGTCACAGCCATTACAAATTATGGCTACACCTTC CASSLRVTAITNYGYTF
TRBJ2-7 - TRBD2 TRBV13 TGTGCCAGCACGATTAGCGGGGGCAGCGTATACGAGCAGTACTTC CASTISGGSVYEQYF
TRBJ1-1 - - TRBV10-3 TGTGCCATCAAGTCTTCTGGAGAAGCTTTCTTT CAIKSSGEAFF
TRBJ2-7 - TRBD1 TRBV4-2 TGTGCCAGCAGCCCCCGGACAGGGAATAGCTACGAGCAGTACTTC CASSPRTGNSYEQYF
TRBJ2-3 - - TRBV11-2 TGTGCCAGCAGCTTTGCGGGTAGCACAGATACGCAGTATTTT CASSFAGSTDTQYF
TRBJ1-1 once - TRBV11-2 TGTGCCAGCAGCTTAGAGCCGGGGACGAACACTGAAGCTTTCTTT CASSLEPGTNTEAFF
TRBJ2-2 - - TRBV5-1 TGCGCCAGCAGCTTTACACGGAACACCGGGGAGCTGTTTTTT CASSFTRNTGELFF
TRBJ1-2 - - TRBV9 TGTGCCAGCAGCGTAATGGAGGGGGTTGACTATGGCTACACCTTC CASSVMEGVDYGYTF
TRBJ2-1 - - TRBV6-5 TGTGCCAGCAGTTTGGGCGGCGTACGGTTCTTC CASSLGGVRFF
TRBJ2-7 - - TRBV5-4 TGTGCCAGCAGCGACCGGGACGGAATGACCTACGAGCAGTACTTC CASSDRDGMTYEQYF
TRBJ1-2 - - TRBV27 TGTGCCAGCAGTTTAGAGCGGGGAAGTATTTATGGCTACACCTTC CASSLERGSIYGYTF
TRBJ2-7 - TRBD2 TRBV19 TGTGCCAGTAGTACCGGACTAGCGGGGGGGCGTGGCTACGAGCAGTACTTC CASSTGLAGGRGYEQYF
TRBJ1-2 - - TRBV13 TGTGCCAGCAGCGAGAACGGGTACTATGGCTACACCTTC CASSENGYYGYTF
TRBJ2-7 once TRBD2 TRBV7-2 TGTGCCAGCAGGCTGGGGACGGGGGGTTACTCCTACGAGCAGTACTTC CASRLGTGGYSYEQYF
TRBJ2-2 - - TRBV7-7 TGTGCCAGCAGCTTAGATAACACCGGGGAGCTGTTTTTT CASSLDNTGELFF
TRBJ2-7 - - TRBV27 TGTGCCAGCAGTTTGGGCGGGGCGGAATCCTACGAGCAGTACTTC CASSLGGAESYEQYF